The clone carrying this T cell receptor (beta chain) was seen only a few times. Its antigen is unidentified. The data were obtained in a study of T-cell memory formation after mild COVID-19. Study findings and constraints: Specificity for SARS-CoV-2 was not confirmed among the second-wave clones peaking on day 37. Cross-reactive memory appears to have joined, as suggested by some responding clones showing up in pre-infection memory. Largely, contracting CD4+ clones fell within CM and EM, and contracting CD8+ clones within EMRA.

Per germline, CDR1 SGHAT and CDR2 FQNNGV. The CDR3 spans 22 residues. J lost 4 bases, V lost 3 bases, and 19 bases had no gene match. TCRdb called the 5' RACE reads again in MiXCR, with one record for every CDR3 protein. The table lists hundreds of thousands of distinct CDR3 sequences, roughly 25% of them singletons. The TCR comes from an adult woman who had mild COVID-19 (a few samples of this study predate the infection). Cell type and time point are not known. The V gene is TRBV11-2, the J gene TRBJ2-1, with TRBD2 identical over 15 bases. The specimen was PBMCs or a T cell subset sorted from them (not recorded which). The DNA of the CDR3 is TGTGCCAGCAGCTTCAGACCCGCCAAAAGGACTAGCGGGGGGGCCAAGTACAATGAGCAGTTCTTC. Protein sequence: CASSFRPAKRTSGGAKYNEQFF.